This TCR beta chain was obtained from a study of T cells in Graves' hyperthyroidism and ophthalmopathy. The V gene's germline CDR1 is KGHSH and CDR2 LQKENI. V trimming: 4 bases; J trimming: 2 bases; junction bases outside the gene matches: 9. There are 16 residues in the CDR3. Patients aged 18 to 65 had newly diagnosed hyperthyroidism lasting under 2 months. Diagnostic decisions used clinical symptoms, serum thyroxine and TRAb, thyroid ultrasound and orbital computed tomography. Amplified regions were TCR beta CDR3 sequences from RNA transcripts. A set of HTBI primers served as the primers for a first-round RT-PCR of the TCR CDR3. TCRdb used MiXCR to reprocess the multiplex PCR reads, holding one entry per CDR3 protein. The sample has around 340,000 distinct CDR3 sequences, approximately 18% seen once.

This clonotype was obtained from a woman in her twenties or thirties with Graves' hyperthyroidism that later progressed to Graves' ophthalmopathy. The sequencing sample was made of blood. The J gene is TRBJ1-1, the V gene TRBV18; 8 bases line up with TRBD1. The CDR3 protein is CASSHSGGAVNTEAFF. The CDR3 bases are TGTGCCAGCTCACACTCAGGGGGCGCGGTAAACACTGAAGCTTTCTTT.